The 28 T cell receptor beta chains in this list originate from one sample, sequenced in a study of blood T cell repertoires in COVID-19. Method: immunoSEQ multiplex PCR; TCRdb's copy keeps in-frame clones and lacks some. The data show about 360,000 clones, with 80% to 90% seen just once and 2.5% to 3% held by the top ten. Sequenced material: peripheral blood. These receptors originate from a man aged 30-40 years with active or convalescent COVID-19.

The gene calls are TRBV5-1 and TRBJ1-1, with D uncertain. Germline V lookup: CDR1 SGHRS, CDR2 YFSETQ. The CDR3 has 14 residues. V was clipped by 5 bases and J by 1 base, with 12 bases between them. CDR3: CASSPWYRNTEAFF. CDR3 bases: TGCGCCAGCAGTCCCTGGTACAGGAACACTGAAGCTTTCTTT.

J is TRBJ1-2 and V is TRBV29-1, with a weak D call TRBD1 (6 bases). The CDR3 is made up of 12 amino acids. The V gene lost 3 bases and the J gene lost 3 bases, with 8 bases spanning the gap. The V gene's germline CDR1 is SQVTM and CDR2 ANQGSEA. In DNA form, the CDR3 reads TGCAGCGTTGACAGGGGTTACTATGGCTACACCTTC. It codes for CSVDRGYYGYTF. The whole variable domain, remainder taken from reference TRBV29-1 and TRBJ1-2, is SAVISQKPSRDICQRGTSLTIQCQVDSQVTMMFWYRQQPGQSLTLIATANQGSEATYESGFVIDKFPISRPNLTFSTLTVSNMSPEDSSIYLCSVDRGYYGYTFGSGTRLTVV.

This rearrangement joins TRBV12-3 or TRBV12-4 to TRBJ1-3; D may be TRBD1 (6 bases). CDR3 size: 13 residues. Trimming cost V 6 bases and J 9 bases, with 15 bases left between them. CDR3 in DNA: TGTGCCAGCAGCAACGGTGGGGGGGCCACCATATATTTT. As protein: CASSNGGGATIYF.

This chain uses TRBV10-3 with TRBJ1-1; D gene unclear. Germline-derived CDR1 and CDR2 are ENHRY and SYGVKD. Deletions cut 8 bases from V and 5 bases from J, with 15 bases between. This CDR3 has 13 amino acids. CDR3 amino acids: CAIAENGRTEAFF. The DNA for the CDR3 is TGTGCCATCGCCGAGAATGGGAGGACTGAAGCTTTCTTT.

This chain connects TRBV28 to TRBJ1-1, with 10 bases aligning to TRBD1. V shed 4 bases and J 5 bases; nucleotides not matched to a gene: 13. The CDR3 has 17 amino acids. Germline V lookup: CDR1 MDHEN, CDR2 SYDVKM. Here the CDR3 DNA reads TGTGCCAGCAGTTCCCCGACAGGGGGCGAAGTAGAAACTGAAGCTTTCTTT. This gives the protein CASSSPTGGEVETEAFF.

A few counts support this clone. This chain connects TRBV18 to TRBJ1-3; D is ambiguous. This CDR3 region has 16 residues. Per germline, CDR1 KGHSH and CDR2 LQKENI. V dropped 4 bases and J dropped 4 bases, with 17 bases sitting between them. Written as DNA, the CDR3 is TGTGCCAGCTCACTAACTGGTCCGGAGGCGGGAAACACCATATATTTT. This encodes CASSLTGPEAGNTIYF.

The CDR3 loop is CASSPRDRQGTEAFF. The CDR3 region has the DNA TGTGCCAGCAGCCCTAGGGACAGACAAGGGACTGAAGCTTTCTTT. The rearrangement uses TRBV7-8 and TRBJ1-1; 7 nucleotides line up with TRBD1. The CDR3 totals 15 residues. Germline CDR1 and CDR2: SGHVS and FQNEAQ. Losses at the gene ends were 5 bases for V and 5 bases for J; bases not matched to a gene: 11.

The chain carries TRBV9 and TRBJ2-1; D is possibly TRBD2 (5 bases). The V and J ends lost 0 bases and 4 bases respectively, with 11 bases between them. The CDR3 runs 15 residues. Germline CDR1 reads SGDLS; CDR2 reads YYNGEE. The CDR3 DNA follows: TGTGCCAGCAGCGTAGTGCTAGCAGAGTACAATGAGCAGTTCTTC. Translation gives CASSVVLAEYNEQFF.

This clone is a singleton in its sample. This chain links TRBV6-6 with TRBJ2-1; possibly TRBD2 for D (6 bases). V shed 0 bases and J shed 9 bases, with 18 bases lying between them. The CDR3 is made up of 16 amino acids. Germline CDR1 MNHNY, CDR2 SVGAGI (reference sequence). The CDR3 DNA is TGTGCCAGCAGTTACTCCCGACTAGGCGCGAGTGGTGAGCAGTTCTTC. This sequence encodes CASSYSRLGASGEQFF.

This sequence joins TRBV19 and TRBJ2-1; TRBD2 matches at 8 bases. The V and J ends lost 3 bases and 5 bases, in that order; junction bases with no gene match: 9. CDR3 length: 16 residues. Per germline, CDR1 LNHDA and CDR2 SQIVND (reference sequence). DNA of the CDR3: TGTGCCAGTAGTATGCCAGCGGGAGCTGGGGACAATGAGCAGTTCTTC. This translates into CASSMPAGAGDNEQFF.

J is TRBJ2-7 and V is TRBV5-1; TRBD1 matches at 8 bases. The CDR3 spans 13 residues. V dropped 4 bases and J dropped 7; count of bases not matched to a gene: 7. Germline CDR1 is SGHRS and CDR2 is YFSETQ. Here the CDR3 reads CASSAQTGDEQYF. The CDR3 DNA reads as TGCGCCAGCAGCGCGCAGACAGGGGATGAGCAGTACTTC.

This chain connects TRBV14 to TRBJ1-5, with 11 bases identical to TRBD1. The CDR3 contains 18 residues. Unmatched junction bases numbered 11, after V lost 1 base and J lost 6 bases. Germline loops: CDR1 SGHDN, CDR2 FVKESK. The CDR3 sequence is CASSQVLGGQGAGQPQHF. In nucleotides, the CDR3 is TGTGCCAGCAGCCAAGTTTTGGGCGGACAGGGGGCGGGTCAGCCCCAGCATTTT.

The chain recombines TRBV5-8 with TRBJ1-1, with a possible D match to TRBD1 (6 bases). In germline, CDR1 is SGHTS, CDR2 YDEGEE. Trimming pared 2 bases from V and 6 bases from J, leaving 14 bases between. The CDR3 has 14 residues. The CDR3 region is CASSLQGGVAEAFF. CDR3 in DNA: TGTGCCAGCAGCTTACAAGGGGGGGTCGCTGAAGCTTTCTTT. The full variable domain, its missing parts supplied by reference TRBV5-8 and TRBJ1-1, is EAGVTQSPTHLIKTRGQQATLRCSPISGHTSVYWYQQALGLGLQFLLWYDEGEERNRGNFPPRFSGRQFPNYSSELNVNALELEDSALYLCASSLQGGVAEAFFGQGTRLTVV.

This chain uses TRBV6-4 with TRBJ2-1; 8 bases line up with TRBD1. The CDR3 length is 15 residues. Germline CDR1 and CDR2: MRHNA and SNTAGT. Trimming cost V 5 bases and J 3 bases; bases outside gene matches: 6. The CDR3 DNA is TGTGCCAGCAGTCCGGACAGGGACCACTACAATGAGCAGTTCTTC. Protein product: CASSPDRDHYNEQFF.

The V and J genes are TRBV2 and TRBJ1-5; weak D call: TRBD1 (6 bases). Germline V gives CDR1 SNHLY, CDR2 FYNNEI. Trimming removed 1 base at V and 2 bases at J, with 9 bases between. CDR3 length: 15 amino acids. This CDR3 reads CASSEGEGGNQPQHF. The CDR3 bases are TGTGCCAGCAGTGAAGGTGAGGGGGGCAATCAGCCCCAGCATTTT.

Regarding this clone: Other DNA sequences within the sample encode an identical CDR3. This chain joins TRBV9 and TRBJ1-5; 9 positions match TRBD1. Trimming cost V 4 bases and J 7 bases; bases outside gene matches: 6. This CDR3 has 14 amino acids. The germline V gene encodes CDR1 SGDLS and CDR2 YYNGEE. For the CDR3, the DNA is TGTGCCAGCAGCACCGGGACAGGGAGACAGCCCCAGCATTTT. Encoded protein: CASSTGTGRQPQHF.

V and J are TRBV5-1 and TRBJ2-5; D gene uncertain. The CDR3 spans 14 residues. Trimming took 0 bases from V and 7 from J, leaving 13 bases between them. Per the germline V gene, CDR1 is SGHRS and CDR2 is YFSETQ. CDR3 in amino acids: CASSLALDEATQYF. DNA of the CDR3: TGCGCCAGCAGCTTGGCCCTTGATGAGGCGACCCAGTACTTC.

The chain employs TRBV7-8 and TRBJ1-3, with D possibly being TRBD1 (5 bases). Germline lookup yields CDR1 SGHVS and CDR2 FQNEAQ. The CDR3 is 16 amino acids. V lost 5 bases and J lost 0, with 14 bases in between. The DNA for the CDR3 is TGTGCCAGCAGCCGTAGAGACAGCCTCTCTGGAAACACCATATATTTT. Its protein product is CASSRRDSLSGNTIYF.

This chain uses TRBV30 with TRBJ1-5, with D possibly being TRBD1 (6 bases). The CDR3 has 12 amino acids. Trimming took 6 bases from V and 6 from J, leaving 12 bases between them. Germline-derived CDR1 and CDR2 are GTSNPN and SVGIG (reference sequence). The DNA of the CDR3 is TGTGCCTGTTCGACAGGAGGTCAGCCCCAGCATTTT. This gives the protein CACSTGGQPQHF.

There are many counts of this clone. The chain uses TRBV10-1 and TRBJ1-2, with a possible D match to TRBD1 (6 bases). The CDR3 consists of 14 residues. Trimming left V 10 bases short and J 5 bases short, with 20 bases between. Per the germline V gene, CDR1 is WNHNN and CDR2 is SYGVQD (reference sequence). CDR3 sequence (DNA): TGCGCCACTTGGGGGACACACGCCTCATATGGCTACACCTTC. It translates to CATWGTHASYGYTF.

The J gene is TRBJ2-1, the V gene TRBV7-9, with D tentatively TRBD2 (6 bases). The CDR3 length is 16 residues. Between the trimmed V and J ends, which lost 1 base and 2 bases, there was a span of 12 bases. The germline CDR1 and CDR2 sequences are SEHNR and FQNEAQ (reference sequence). CDR3 bases: TGTGCCAGCAGCTTAGGAACGGGCGGGGCCTACAATGAGCAGTTCTTC. It encodes CASSLGTGGAYNEQFF.

This clone has only one observation. The chain joins TRBV6-2 or TRBV6-3 to TRBJ2-7, with D perhaps TRBD2 (6 bases). This CDR3 spans 17 amino acids. Looked up from germline, CDR1 is MNHEY and CDR2 is SVGEGT. Trimming took off 3 bases at V and 5 bases at J, with 23 bases between the two ends. The CDR3 loop reads CASSYAQRASSRNEQYF. The CDR3 nucleotides are TGTGCCAGCAGTTATGCCCAGCGGGCCTCCTCGAGGAACGAGCAGTACTTC.

This clone was detected only a few times. The chain uses TRBV7-3 and TRBJ2-1; 8 bases match TRBD1. The CDR3 runs to 13 residues. From germline, CDR1 is SGHTA and CDR2 FQGTGA. The ends lost 6 bases at V and 6 bases at J; junction bases unmatched: 4. CDR3 in amino acids: CASSRTGGNEQFF. The CDR3 coding sequence is TGTGCCAGCAGTCGTACAGGGGGCAATGAGCAGTTCTTC.

The V and J genes are TRBV11-3 and TRBJ2-3; TRBD1 matches 12 bases. The CDR3 contains 15 residues. Per the germline V gene, CDR1 is SGHNT and CDR2 is YENEEA. The ends lost 5 bases at V and 5 bases at J; junction bases unmatched: 5. CDR3 nucleotides: TGTGCCAGCAGCGCCGGGACAGGGGGCGTAGATACGCAGTATTTT. Protein product: CASSAGTGGVDTQYF.

This chain joins TRBV12-3 or TRBV12-4 and TRBJ2-2; TRBD2 is a possible D gene (5 bases). This CDR3 has 13 residues. The V gene lost 3 bases and the J gene lost 6 bases, with 8 bases spanning the gap. The CDR3 here is CASSFLEAGELFF. CDR3 sequence (DNA): TGTGCCAGCAGTTTCTTGGAGGCCGGGGAGCTGTTTTTT.

The genes are TRBV6-5 and TRBJ1-3; TRBD1 might be the D (6 bases). V lost 0 bases and J 8 bases, leaving 17 bases between the germline ends. The germline gives CDR1 MNHEY, CDR2 SVGAGI. CDR3 length: 16 amino acids. The CDR3 loop reads CASSYSPRTAGDTIYF. CDR3 in DNA: TGTGCCAGCAGTTACTCGCCACGGACAGCTGGGGACACCATATATTTT.

This clone was seen a few times. The chain is built from TRBV30 and TRBJ1-2, with 8 positions matching TRBD1. Per germline, CDR1 GTSNPN and CDR2 SVGIG (reference sequence). The V and J ends lost 4 bases and 4 bases, in that order; junction bases with no gene match: 8. The CDR3 loop spans 14 amino acids. This CDR3 reads CAWKDDRGGYGYTF. The CDR3 nucleotides read TGTGCCTGGAAAGATGACAGGGGTGGCTATGGCTACACCTTC.

The DNA of the CDR3 is TGCGCCAGCAGCATAGGACTAGCGGGGGGCTTGAACACCGGGGAGCTGTTTTTT. This encodes CASSIGLAGGLNTGELFF. The J gene is TRBJ2-2, the V gene TRBV5-1, with 14 bases fitting TRBD2. The CDR3 extends over 18 amino acids. Trimming removed 4 bases from V and 1 base from J; junction bases left unmatched: 6. Germline V gene data show CDR1 as SGHRS and CDR2 as YFSETQ.